This TCR beta chain is drawn from a study of blood T cell repertoires in COVID-19. CDR3 length: 16 residues. J lost 2 bases, V lost 1 base, and 5 bases had no gene match. Per the germline V gene, CDR1 is LNHDA and CDR2 is SQIVND (reference sequence). Original processing methods: Amplification of reference gene primers provided the estimated nucleated cell counts. The repertoire was sequenced with immunoSEQ multiplex PCR; TCRdb's copy has only in-frame clones and lacks some. V, J and clone size are those of that table, while D and trimming were read from the DNA. The sample has approximately 280,000 clones; around nine tenths are singletons.

This chain uses TRBV19 with TRBJ2-5; 9 nucleotides agree with TRBD2. The TCR comes from a woman aged 55-70 years who had recovered from COVID-19. Specimen: PBMCs or T cells enriched from blood (not recorded which). The CDR3 here is CASSIGSAGGQETQYF. CDR3 coding DNA: TGTGCCAGTAGTATAGGTTCGGCGGGGGGGCAAGAGACCCAGTACTTC.